This TCR beta chain was observed in a study of T cells in Graves' hyperthyroidism and ophthalmopathy. Regarding the study as a whole: Ophthalmopathy, as predicted by the model, came a median around 7 months after the prediction.

CDR1 is MNHNS and CDR2 is SASEGT in the germline V gene. The V and J ends lost 6 bases and 7 bases respectively, with 16 bases between them. The CDR3 totals 14 residues. This clonotype was found a few times. Its specificity is not known. What was amplified from RNA transcripts were TCR beta CDR3 regions. In the first-round RT-PCR of the TCR CDR3, the HTBI primer set was used. Using its own MiXCR run on the multiplex PCR reads, TCRdb lists one record per CDR3 protein. The sample records a few hundred thousand distinct CDR3 sequences, roughly 13% being singletons. J is TRBJ1-5 and V is TRBV6-1, with a weak D call TRBD1 (5 bases). This TCR was recovered from a woman aged 40 to 50 with Graves' ophthalmopathy. Sequencing was carried out using blood. CDR3 residues: CASSSWVGGQPQHF. CDR3 nucleotide sequence: TGTGCCAGCAGCAGTTGGGTTGGGGGGCAGCCCCAGCATTTT.